These T cell receptor beta chains were read from a single sample in a study of blood T cell repertoires in COVID-19. The protocol was immunoSEQ multiplex PCR, while the TCRdb copy is restricted to in-frame clones and leaves out a portion. The sample lists roughly 97,000 clones, around 87% occurring once. The sequenced sample consisted of peripheral blood. The receptors were sampled from a man aged 45 to 65 with acute or convalescent COVID-19. Both conserved end residues are trimmed from each CDR3. The D gene is left open where the match is weak.

TRBJ2-1 | TRBV6-1 | 14 | - | ASSEGRDIYYNEQF
TRBJ2-3 | TRBV5-4 | 15 | - | ASTPPSRGSSTDTQY
TRBJ2-1 | TRBV2 | 12 | - | ASSPGLAFNEQF
TRBJ1-1 | TRBV10-3 | 11 | - | AISQISNTEAF
TRBJ2-5 | TRBV6-5 | 12 | TRBD1 | ASSYLGGWETQY
TRBJ2-2 | TRBV6-5 | 13 | TRBD1 | ASKKGQGNTGELF
TRBJ1-2 | TRBV6-5 | 13 | - | ASLRLAGVNYGYT
TRBJ2-7 | TRBV28 | 10 | - | ATGTPAYEQY
TRBJ2-1 | TRBV4-1 | 13 | TRBD2 | ASSQGPGLAPRMF
TRBJ2-3 | TRBV3-1/TRBV3-2 | 17 | TRBD2 | ASSQAPTSGGHPTDTQY
TRBJ1-4 | TRBV27 | 17 | - | ASSLSPGRGRATNEKLF
TRBJ2-3 | TRBV28 | 11 | - | ASIQGRTDTQY
TRBJ2-1 | TRBV9 | 12 | - | ASSPGQGYNEQF
TRBJ1-5 | TRBV18 | 10 | - | ASSLENQPQH
TRBJ1-1 | TRBV28 | 11 | TRBD1 | AVTGGGNTEAF
TRBJ2-3 | TRBV4-2 | 14 | TRBD1 | ASSHGTGDSTDTQY
TRBJ1-2 | TRBV10-3 | 11 | - | ATLQGRWGGYT
TRBJ1-2 | TRBV7-9 | 13 | - | ASSDLAGTNYGYT
TRBJ1-4 | TRBV4-1 | 17 | TRBD1 | ASSQVRVGQGAGNEKLF
TRBJ1-5 | TRBV18 | 13 | - | ASSPVRSENQPQH
TRBJ2-3 | TRBV4-1 | 14 | TRBD2 | ASSLLSGRSTDTQY
TRBJ1-6 | TRBV10-1 | 10 | - | ASSQGDSPLH
TRBJ2-7 | TRBV4-1 | 15 | - | ASSHPKVGGNSYEQY
TRBJ2-3 | TRBV5-4 | 14 | TRBD2 | ASSLGLAGSTDTQY
TRBJ2-3 | TRBV18 | 12 | TRBD2 | ASSPPSGWDTQY
TRBJ2-2 | TRBV2 | 13 | - | ASSVRDTFTGELF
TRBJ2-1 | TRBV28 | 13 | TRBD2 | ASIQETSGNREQF
TRBJ2-1 | TRBV2 | 16 | TRBD2 | ASSMNRGVVESYNEQF
TRBJ1-2 | TRBV2 | 11 | - | ASTRQGNYGYT
TRBJ2-1 | TRBV18 | 13 | TRBD2 | ASSWGLAERREQF
TRBJ2-7 | TRBV3-1/TRBV3-2 | 13 | - | ASSQSTGSSYEQY
TRBJ2-2 | TRBV28 | 14 | - | ASSSVGTANTGELF
TRBJ2-1 | TRBV6-5 | 11 | - | ASRGLNYNEQF
TRBJ2-7 | TRBV9 | 13 | - | ASSVDTGYPYEQY
TRBJ2-7 | TRBV25-1 | 15 | TRBD1 | ASSEYYRGHSGYEQY
TRBJ2-7 | TRBV5-1 | 13 | TRBD2 | ASRPALATLNEQY
TRBJ1-5 | TRBV10-2 | 11 | - | ASSVTDNQPQH
TRBJ2-1 | TRBV18 | 13 | TRBD2 | ASSPPGLGSSEQF